The 26 T cell receptor beta chains given below trace back to one sample, sequenced in a study of shared clonotypes between healthy human individuals. Naive CD8 cells lacked CD45RO and underwent positive selection for CCR7, leaving out terminally differentiated effector memory CD45RA+ cells. The method was immunoSEQ multiplex PCR; TCRdb's version includes in-frame clones alone and lacks a portion of them. This table has nearly 600,000 clones, just under 97% appearing once. Sequencing was carried out using naive CD8+ T cells sorted from blood. Receptors originate from a young woman in good health.

The V call is TRBV4-1, the J call TRBJ1-5, with D tentatively TRBD1 (5 bases). The CDR3 totals 15 residues. The germline V gene encodes CDR1 MGHRA and CDR2 YSYEKL. The ends were cut back, 0 bases at V and 5 bases at J, with 11 bases in the middle. CDR3 protein: CASSQDAWGYQPQHF. CDR3 DNA: TGCGCCAGCAGCCAAGATGCCTGGGGCTATCAGCCCCAGCATTTT.

The table lists this clone with a count of one. V gene TRBV19 combines with J gene TRBJ2-7; 9 bases fit TRBD1. CDR3 size: 14 residues. Germline lookup yields CDR1 LNHDA and CDR2 SQIVND (reference sequence). V gave up 4 bases and J gave up 2 bases; unmatched junction bases: 3. Written as DNA, the CDR3 is TGTGCCAGTAGTACCGGGACAGGGACCTACGAGCAGTACTTC. Its translation: CASSTGTGTYEQYF.

As concerns this clone: The junction differs from germline at one of its ends, possibly a read error. The V call is TRBV4-1, the J call TRBJ2-7, with D perhaps assigned TRBD1 or TRBD2 (5 bases each). This CDR3 has 19 amino acids. Germline V gives CDR1 MGHRA, CDR2 YSYEKL. The DNA of the CDR3 is TGCGCCAGCAGCCAAGATGGAGGTGAGGGGAAGCCCGGCTCCCACGAGCAGTACTTC. Its translation is CASSQDGGEGKPGSHEQYF.

V and J are TRBV11-2 and TRBJ1-5, with D hard to call. This CDR3 is built from 14 residues. Per germline, CDR1 SGHAT and CDR2 FQNNGV. V lost 1 base to trimming and J lost 6 bases, with 10 bases between them. The CDR3 spells CASSLGGVGQPQHF. Here the CDR3 DNA reads TGTGCCAGCAGCTTAGGTGGGGTGGGTCAGCCCCAGCATTTT.

The chain employs TRBV5-6 and TRBJ1-2; perhaps TRBD1 as D (5 bases). The CDR3 runs 12 residues. V lost 0 bases and J 6 bases, leaving 6 bases between the germline ends. CDR1 and CDR2 from the germline V gene are SGHDT and YYEEEE. DNA for the CDR3: TGTGCCAGCAGCTTGGAAGGGGATGGCTACACCTTC. Amino acid sequence: CASSLEGDGYTF.

This sequence joins TRBV21-1 and TRBJ2-7; the DNA was not compared with TRBD2, the D call given in the table. TRBV21-1 has pseudogene status. There are 17 residues in the CDR3. CDR3 in amino acids: CASSKEDVSGGTYEQYF. The CDR3 region has the DNA TGTGCCAGCAGCAAAGAAGACGTTAGCGGGGGAACCTACGAGCAGTACTTC.

The count of this clone is one. The same CDR3 arises from other DNA sequences in this sample as well. This sequence joins TRBV27 and TRBJ2-3; 7 nucleotides match TRBD2. The CDR3 extends over 13 amino acids. Trimming removed 6 bases from V and 4 bases from J; junction bases left unmatched: 4. The germline V gene encodes CDR1 MNHEY and CDR2 SMNVEV (reference sequence). This CDR3 reads CASRGGTADTQYF. The CDR3, as DNA: TGTGCCAGCAGGGGGGGGACTGCAGATACGCAGTATTTT.

The V gene is TRBV9, the J gene TRBJ1-1; maybe TRBD1 (6 bases). CDR3 length equals 15 residues. CDR1 and CDR2 (germline): SGDLS, YYNGEE. Trimming took off 4 bases at V and 1 base at J, with 14 bases between the two ends. The CDR3 loop is CASSPRTASNTEAFF. Here the CDR3 DNA reads TGTGCCAGCAGCCCGCGGACAGCTTCGAACACTGAAGCTTTCTTT.

This chain connects TRBV9 to TRBJ1-6, with D possibly TRBD1 on 6 matching bases. The CDR3 length is 15 residues. V lost 4 bases, J lost 4 bases, and 12 bases lay in between. The germline V gene has CDR1 SGDLS and CDR2 YYNGEE. The CDR3 protein is CASSRRQDYNSPLHF. For the CDR3, the DNA is TGTGCCAGCAGCAGAAGACAGGATTATAATTCACCCCTCCACTTT. The full variable domain, completed using reference TRBV9 and TRBJ1-6, is DSGVTQTPKHLITATGQRVTLRCSPRSGDLSVYWYQQSLDQGLQFLIQYYNGEERAKGNILERFSAQQFPDLHSELNLSSLELGDSALYFCASSRRQDYNSPLHFGNGTRLTVT.

The chain has TRBV13 and TRBJ2-5; the match to TRBD2 covers 11 bases. The CDR3 sequence is 15 residues long. Looked up from germline, CDR1 is PRHDT and CDR2 is FYEKMQ (reference sequence). V dropped 5 bases and J dropped 5; count of bases not matched to a gene: 7. DNA for the CDR3: TGTGCCAGCAGCCAAATAGCGGGAGGGCATGAGACCCAGTACTTC. It encodes CASSQIAGGHETQYF.

This CDR3 reads CAWSPPGLGTEAFF. CDR3 DNA: TGTGCCTGGAGTCCCCCGGGCTTGGGAACTGAAGCTTTCTTT. This rearrangement joins TRBV30 to TRBJ1-1; D gene ambiguous. V gave up 2 bases and J gave up 5 bases, with 15 bases separating them. Germline V CDR1 and CDR2: GTSNPN, SVGIG (reference sequence). The CDR3 loop spans 14 amino acids.

CDR3 nucleotides: TGTGCCAGCAGCTTTCAGGGTATGAAGGGCAATGAGCAGTTCTTC. This sequence encodes CASSFQGMKGNEQFF. The chain uses TRBV11-2 and TRBJ2-1; tentatively, D is TRBD1 (5 bases). Germline CDR1 reads SGHAT; CDR2 reads FQNNGV. The length of the CDR3 is 15 residues. The ends were cut back, 3 bases at V and 6 bases at J, with 15 bases in the middle.

This chain connects TRBV15 to TRBJ2-7; D may be TRBD2 (7 bases). Trimming left V 4 bases short and J 5 bases short, with 18 bases between. The length of the CDR3 is 15 residues. Germline V gene sequence: CDR1 LNHNV, CDR2 YYDKDF (reference sequence). The CDR3 here is CATSNLRGAGDEQYF. As DNA, the CDR3 is TGTGCCACCAGCAATTTACGGGGGGCCGGCGACGAGCAGTACTTC. The complete variable domain, with remaining parts taken from reference TRBV15 and TRBJ2-7, reads DAMVIQNPRYQVTQFGKPVTLSCSQTLNHNVMYWYQQKSSQAPKLLFHYYDKDFNNEADTPDNFQSRRPNTSFCFLDIRSPGLGDTAMYLCATSNLRGAGDEQYFGPGTRLTVT.

Here the CDR3 reads CASSPGLAGDISYEQYF. The DNA of the CDR3 is TGTGCCAGCAGCCCTGGACTAGCGGGAGATATCTCCTACGAGCAGTACTTC. The gene calls are TRBV7-7 and TRBJ2-5; 13 bases map to TRBD2. The DNA end favors TRBJ2-7, so the J call may be wrong. CDR1 SSHAT and CDR2 FNYEAQ come from the germline V gene (reference sequence). The CDR3 contains 17 residues.

The CDR3 loop reads CASREQGTEAFF. The CDR3 nucleotides read TGTGCCAGCAGGGAGCAAGGCACTGAAGCTTTCTTT. The V call is TRBV6-1, the J call TRBJ1-1; D gene ambiguous. Between the trimmed V and J ends, which lost 6 bases and 4 bases, there was a span of 9 bases. The CDR3 has 12 amino acids. The V gene's germline CDR1 is MNHNS and CDR2 SASEGT.

This clone was seen more than once but under ten times. This sequence joins TRBV6-5 and TRBJ2-1; D call uncertain. Germline assignment: CDR1 MNHEY and CDR2 SVGAGI. The CDR3 is 15 residues long. Trimming stripped 2 bases from V and 0 bases from J, with 8 bases between. The CDR3 reads CASSYGPSSYNEQFF. CDR3 DNA sequence: TGTGCCAGCAGTTACGGGCCGAGCTCCTACAATGAGCAGTTCTTC.

This clone has only one observation. The chain joins TRBV29-1 to TRBJ2-2; D unclear. Looked up from germline, CDR1 is SQVTM and CDR2 is ANQGSEA. The CDR3 consists of 13 residues. The V gene lost 4 bases and the J gene lost 7 bases, with 13 bases spanning the gap. CDR3 residues: CSVGGVLLGELFF. CDR3 DNA sequence: TGCAGCGTTGGTGGGGTACTACTCGGGGAGCTGTTTTTT.

The rearrangement uses TRBV9 and TRBJ1-4; D may be TRBD1 (5 bases). Trimming stripped 5 bases from V and 8 bases from J, with 19 bases between. Per germline, CDR1 SGDLS and CDR2 YYNGEE. The CDR3 contains 15 residues. The CDR3 nucleotides read TGTGCCAGCAGTCCCTCCGGGACCGATGGAGAAAAACTGTTTTTT. Residues: CASSPSGTDGEKLFF.

The chain has TRBV29-1 and TRBJ1-1; 7 positions agree with TRBD1. With 7 bases clipped from V and 0 bases from J, the junction kept 8 bases outside the gene matches. CDR1 SQVTM and CDR2 ANQGSEA come from the germline V gene. CDR3 length: 14 residues. CDR3 sequence: CSARTGLLNTEAFF. As DNA, the CDR3 is TGCAGCGCAAGGACAGGACTATTGAACACTGAAGCTTTCTTT.

In this sample, this clone turned up a few times. The chain uses TRBV7-9 and TRBJ1-4, with TRBD1 matching over 8 bases. J lost 14 bases, V lost 5 bases, and 4 bases had no gene match. Germline CDR1 is SEHNR and CDR2 is FQNEAQ (reference sequence). This CDR3 contains 11 residues. The CDR3 spells CASSMGQVLFF. For the CDR3, the DNA is TGTGCCAGCAGCATGGGACAGGTCCTGTTTTTT.

The genes are TRBV28 and TRBJ1-1; D unclear. The V and J ends lost 1 base and 1 base respectively, with 7 bases between them. The length of the CDR3 is 14 residues. CDR1 MDHEN and CDR2 SYDVKM come from the germline V gene. CDR3 coding DNA: TGTGCCAGCAGTTTATTTCACACGAACACTGAAGCTTTCTTT. This gives the protein CASSLFHTNTEAFF.

Concerning this clone itself: This same CDR3 is encoded by further DNA sequences in the sample. CDR3 protein: CASSTGTGLYEQYF. The DNA of the CDR3 is TGTGCCAGCTCCACCGGGACAGGGCTCTACGAGCAGTACTTC. V gene TRBV19 combines with J gene TRBJ2-7; 9 nucleotides match TRBD1. The CDR3 contains 14 residues. V dropped 9 bases and J dropped 3; count of bases not matched to a gene: 9. The germline gives CDR1 LNHDA, CDR2 SQIVND (reference sequence). Full variable domain (missing parts from reference TRBV19 and TRBJ2-7): DGGITQSPKYLFRKEGQNVTLSCEQNLNHDAMYWYRQDPGQGLRLIYYSQIVNDFQKGDIAEGYSVSREKKESFPLTVTSAQKNPTAFYLCASSTGTGLYEQYFGPGTRLTVT.

J is TRBJ2-7 and V is TRBV29-1, with D perhaps TRBD1 or TRBD2 (6 bases each). Trimming removed 1 base at V and 7 bases at J, with 20 bases between. Germline values: CDR1 SQVTM, CDR2 ANQGSEA. This CDR3 has 15 residues. The CDR3 region is CSVEGGRGPPREQYF. In nucleotides, the CDR3 is TGCAGCGTTGAAGGGGGGCGGGGTCCTCCCAGGGAGCAGTACTTC.

The genes are TRBV7-5 and TRBJ2-3; TRBD2, as called in the table, went unchecked against the DNA. TRBV7-5 is recorded as a pseudogene. The CDR3 sequence is 16 residues long. The CDR3 DNA is TGTGTCAGAAGCTTCTACCACCAACCCGAACCTGATACGCAGTATTTT. This translates into CVRSFYHQPEPDTQYF.

The V gene is TRBV4-1, the J gene TRBJ1-3; D is undetermined. V shed 4 bases and J shed 0 bases, with 13 bases lying between them. The CDR3 length is 16 residues. Germline V gives CDR1 MGHRA, CDR2 YSYEKL. CDR3 DNA sequence: TGCGCCAGCAGCCCAGACCCGGCAGGCTCTGGAAACACCATATATTTT. Amino acid sequence: CASSPDPAGSGNTIYF.

V and J are TRBV27 and TRBJ2-7; D gene unclear. Deletions cut 0 bases from V and 3 bases from J, with 9 bases between. The CDR3 extends over 14 amino acids. Germline lookup yields CDR1 MNHEY and CDR2 SMNVEV (reference sequence). CDR3: CASSLSARNYEQYF. CDR3 sequence (DNA): TGTGCCAGCAGTTTATCGGCCAGAAACTACGAGCAGTACTTC.